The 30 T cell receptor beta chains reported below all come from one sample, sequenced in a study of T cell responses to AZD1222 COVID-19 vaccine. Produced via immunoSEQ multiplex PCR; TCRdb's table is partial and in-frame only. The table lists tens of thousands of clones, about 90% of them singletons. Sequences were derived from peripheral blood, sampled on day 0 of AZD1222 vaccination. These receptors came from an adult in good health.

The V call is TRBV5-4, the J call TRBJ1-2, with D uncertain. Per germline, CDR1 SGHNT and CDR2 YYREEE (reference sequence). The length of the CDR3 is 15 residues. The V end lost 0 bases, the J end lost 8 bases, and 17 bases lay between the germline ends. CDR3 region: CASSLDRGPLGGYTF. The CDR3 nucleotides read TGTGCCAGCAGCTTGGATCGCGGGCCCTTGGGCGGCTACACCTTC.

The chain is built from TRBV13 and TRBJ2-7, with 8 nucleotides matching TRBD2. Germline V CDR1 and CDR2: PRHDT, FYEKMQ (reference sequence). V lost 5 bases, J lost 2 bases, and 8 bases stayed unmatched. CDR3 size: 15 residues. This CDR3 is CASSPGAGDPYEQYF. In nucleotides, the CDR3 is TGTGCCAGCAGCCCGGGAGCGGGAGATCCCTACGAGCAGTACTTC.

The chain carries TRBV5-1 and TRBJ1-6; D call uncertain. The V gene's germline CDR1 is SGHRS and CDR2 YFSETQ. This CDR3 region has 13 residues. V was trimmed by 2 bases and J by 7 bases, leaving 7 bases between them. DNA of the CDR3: TGCGCCAGCAGCTTTCAGGAGAATTCACCCCTCCACTTT. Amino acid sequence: CASSFQENSPLHF.

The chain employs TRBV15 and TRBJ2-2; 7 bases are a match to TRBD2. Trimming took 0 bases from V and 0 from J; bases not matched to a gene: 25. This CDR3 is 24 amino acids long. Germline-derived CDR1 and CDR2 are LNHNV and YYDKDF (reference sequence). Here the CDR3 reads CATSRDDWGAGLVAEDANTGELFF. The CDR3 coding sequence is TGTGCCACCAGCAGAGATGATTGGGGAGCGGGGTTGGTAGCGGAGGATGCGAACACCGGGGAGCTGTTTTTT. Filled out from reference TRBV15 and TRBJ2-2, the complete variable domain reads DAMVIQNPRYQVTQFGKPVTLSCSQTLNHNVMYWYQQKSSQAPKLLFHYYDKDFNNEADTPDNFQSRRPNTSFCFLDIRSPGLGDTAMYLCATSRDDWGAGLVAEDANTGELFFGEGSRLTVL.

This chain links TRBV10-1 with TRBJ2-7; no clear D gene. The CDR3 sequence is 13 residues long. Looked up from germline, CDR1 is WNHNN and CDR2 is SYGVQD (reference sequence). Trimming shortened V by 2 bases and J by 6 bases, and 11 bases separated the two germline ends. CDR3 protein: CASSERVTGEQYF. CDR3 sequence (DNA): TGCGCCAGCAGTGAGAGGGTCACCGGCGAGCAGTACTTC.

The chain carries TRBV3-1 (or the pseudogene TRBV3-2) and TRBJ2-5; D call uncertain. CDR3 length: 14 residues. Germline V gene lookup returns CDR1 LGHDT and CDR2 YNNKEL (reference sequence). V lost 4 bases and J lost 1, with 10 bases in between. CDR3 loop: CASSLTGPQETQYF. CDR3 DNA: TGTGCCAGCAGCCTCACCGGGCCCCAAGAGACCCAGTACTTC.

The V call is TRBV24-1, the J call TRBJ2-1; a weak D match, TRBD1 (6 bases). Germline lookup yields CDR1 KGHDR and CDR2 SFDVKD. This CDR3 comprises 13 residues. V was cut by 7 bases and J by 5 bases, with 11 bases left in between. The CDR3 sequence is CATSPGQDNEQFF. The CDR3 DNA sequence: TGTGCCACCAGCCCGGGACAAGACAATGAGCAGTTCTTC.

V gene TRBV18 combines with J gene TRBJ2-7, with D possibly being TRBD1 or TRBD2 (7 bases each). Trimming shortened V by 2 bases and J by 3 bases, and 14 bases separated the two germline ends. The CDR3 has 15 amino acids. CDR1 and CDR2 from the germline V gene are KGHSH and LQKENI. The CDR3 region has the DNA TGTGCCAGCTCACCAACCCCCAGGGGGGGCTACGAGCAGTACTTC. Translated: CASSPTPRGGYEQYF.

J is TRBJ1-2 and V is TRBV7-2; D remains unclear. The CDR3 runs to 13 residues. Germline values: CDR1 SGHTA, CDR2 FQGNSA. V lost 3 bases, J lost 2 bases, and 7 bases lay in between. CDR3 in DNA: TGTGCCAGCAGCTTTACACTAAACTATGGCTACACCTTC. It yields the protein CASSFTLNYGYTF.

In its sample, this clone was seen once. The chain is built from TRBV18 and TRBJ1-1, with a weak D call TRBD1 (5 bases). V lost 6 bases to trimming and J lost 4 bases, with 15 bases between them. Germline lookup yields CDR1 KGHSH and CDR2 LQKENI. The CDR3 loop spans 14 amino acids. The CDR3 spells CASSESLGATEAFF. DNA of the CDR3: TGTGCCAGCTCCGAGTCCCTAGGGGCCACTGAAGCTTTCTTT.

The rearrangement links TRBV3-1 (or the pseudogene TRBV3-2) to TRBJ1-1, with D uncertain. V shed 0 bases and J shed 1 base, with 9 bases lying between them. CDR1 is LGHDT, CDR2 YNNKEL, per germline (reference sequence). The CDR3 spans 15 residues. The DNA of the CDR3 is TGTGCCAGCAGCCAAGACGTACTGGGGAACACTGAAGCTTTCTTT. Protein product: CASSQDVLGNTEAFF.

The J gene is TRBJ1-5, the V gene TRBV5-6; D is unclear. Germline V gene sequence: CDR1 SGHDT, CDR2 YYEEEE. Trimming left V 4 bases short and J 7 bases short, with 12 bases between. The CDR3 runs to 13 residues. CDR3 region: CASSRGLVQPQHF. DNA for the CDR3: TGTGCCAGCAGCCGGGGTCTGGTCCAGCCCCAGCATTTT.

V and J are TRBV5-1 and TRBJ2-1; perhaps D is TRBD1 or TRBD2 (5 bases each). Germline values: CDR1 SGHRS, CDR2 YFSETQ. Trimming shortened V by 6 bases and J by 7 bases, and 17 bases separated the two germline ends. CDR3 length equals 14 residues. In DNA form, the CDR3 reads TGCGCCAGCAAGAACCAGGGAGAGTCGAATGAGCAGTTCTTC. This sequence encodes CASKNQGESNEQFF. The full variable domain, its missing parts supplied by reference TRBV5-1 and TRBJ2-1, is KAGVTQTPRYLIKTRGQQVTLSCSPISGHRSVSWYQQTPGQGLQFLFEYFSETQRNKGNFPGRFSGRQFSNSRSEMNVSTLELGDSALYLCASKNQGESNEQFFGPGTRLTVL.

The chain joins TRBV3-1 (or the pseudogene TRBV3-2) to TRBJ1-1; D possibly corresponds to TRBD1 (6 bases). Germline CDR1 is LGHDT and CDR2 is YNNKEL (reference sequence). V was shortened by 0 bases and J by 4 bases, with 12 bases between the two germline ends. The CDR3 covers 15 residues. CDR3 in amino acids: CASSQDQGWSTEAFF. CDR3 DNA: TGTGCCAGCAGCCAAGATCAGGGGTGGAGCACTGAAGCTTTCTTT.

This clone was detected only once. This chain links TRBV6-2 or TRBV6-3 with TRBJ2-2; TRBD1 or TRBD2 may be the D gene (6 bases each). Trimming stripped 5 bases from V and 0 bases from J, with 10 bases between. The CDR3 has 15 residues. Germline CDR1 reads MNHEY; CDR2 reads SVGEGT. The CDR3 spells CASSPGGANTGELFF. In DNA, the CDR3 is TGTGCCAGCAGTCCCGGGGGCGCGAACACCGGGGAGCTGTTTTTT.

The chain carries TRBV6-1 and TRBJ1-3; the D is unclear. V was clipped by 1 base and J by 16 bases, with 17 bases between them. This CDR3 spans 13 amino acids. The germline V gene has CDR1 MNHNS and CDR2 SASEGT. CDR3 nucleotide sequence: TGTGCCAGCAGTGAAGGAACATGGAGAGCCCGTTATTTT. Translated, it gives CASSEGTWRARYF.

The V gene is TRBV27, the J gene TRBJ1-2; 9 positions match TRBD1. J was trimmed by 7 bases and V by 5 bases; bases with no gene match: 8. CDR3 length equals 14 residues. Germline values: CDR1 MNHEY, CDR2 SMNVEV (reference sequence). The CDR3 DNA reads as TGTGCCAGCAGTAATCCGGGACAGGGACGTGGCTACACCTTC. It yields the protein CASSNPGQGRGYTF.

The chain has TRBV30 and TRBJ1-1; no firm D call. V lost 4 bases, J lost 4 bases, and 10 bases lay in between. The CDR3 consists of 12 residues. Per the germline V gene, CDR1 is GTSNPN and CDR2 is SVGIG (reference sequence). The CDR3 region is CAWNRPSTEAFF. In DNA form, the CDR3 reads TGTGCCTGGAACCGTCCTTCCACTGAAGCTTTCTTT.

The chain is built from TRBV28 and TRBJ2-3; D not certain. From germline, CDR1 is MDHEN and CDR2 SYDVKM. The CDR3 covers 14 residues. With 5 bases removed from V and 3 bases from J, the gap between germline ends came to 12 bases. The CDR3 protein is CASSPPGLTDTQYF. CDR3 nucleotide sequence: TGTGCCAGCAGTCCCCCCGGGCTGACAGATACGCAGTATTTT.

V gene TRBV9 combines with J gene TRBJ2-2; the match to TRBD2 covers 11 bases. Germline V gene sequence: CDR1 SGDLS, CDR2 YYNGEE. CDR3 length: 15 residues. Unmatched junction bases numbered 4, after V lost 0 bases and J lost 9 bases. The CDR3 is CASSVVASGRWELFF. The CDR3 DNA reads TGTGCCAGCAGCGTAGTGGCTAGCGGGAGGTGGGAGCTGTTTTTT.

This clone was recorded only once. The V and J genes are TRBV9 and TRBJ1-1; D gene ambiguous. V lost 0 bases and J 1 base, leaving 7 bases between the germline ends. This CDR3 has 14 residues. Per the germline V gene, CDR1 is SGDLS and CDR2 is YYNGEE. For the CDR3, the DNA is TGTGCCAGCAGCGTAGTTATGGGGAACACTGAAGCTTTCTTT. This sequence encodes CASSVVMGNTEAFF. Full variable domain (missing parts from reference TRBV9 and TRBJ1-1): DSGVTQTPKHLITATGQRVTLRCSPRSGDLSVYWYQQSLDQGLQFLIQYYNGEERAKGNILERFSAQQFPDLHSELNLSSLELGDSALYFCASSVVMGNTEAFFGQGTRLTVV.

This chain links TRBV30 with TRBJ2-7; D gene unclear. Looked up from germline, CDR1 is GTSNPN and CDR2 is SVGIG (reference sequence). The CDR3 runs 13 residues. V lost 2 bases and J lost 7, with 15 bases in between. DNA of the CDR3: TGTGCCTGGAGTTCCCGGGCCTCTGGTGAGCAGTACTTC. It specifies CAWSSRASGEQYF.

CDR3 bases: TGTGCCAGCAGCTCCCATGGGACAGGTGGGACACCCCTCCACTTT. Its translation is CASSSHGTGGTPLHF. The chain combines TRBV9 with TRBJ1-6, with 8 nucleotides matching TRBD1. The CDR3 has 15 amino acids. Germline CDR1 SGDLS, CDR2 YYNGEE. Losses at the gene ends were 4 bases for V and 11 bases for J; bases not matched to a gene: 11.

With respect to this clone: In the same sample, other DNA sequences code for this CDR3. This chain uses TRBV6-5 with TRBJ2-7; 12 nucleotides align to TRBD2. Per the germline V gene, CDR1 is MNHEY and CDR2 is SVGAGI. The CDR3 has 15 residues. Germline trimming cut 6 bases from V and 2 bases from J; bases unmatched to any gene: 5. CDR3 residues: CASRPGLAGTYEQYF. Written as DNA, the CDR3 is TGTGCCAGCAGACCCGGACTAGCGGGGACCTACGAGCAGTACTTC.

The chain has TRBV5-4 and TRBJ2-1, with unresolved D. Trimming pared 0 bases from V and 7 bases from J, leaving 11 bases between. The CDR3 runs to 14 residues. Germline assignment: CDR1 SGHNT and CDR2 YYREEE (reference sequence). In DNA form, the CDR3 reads TGTGCCAGCAGCTTGGCACAAAAAGGGAATGAGCAGTTCTTC. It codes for CASSLAQKGNEQFF.

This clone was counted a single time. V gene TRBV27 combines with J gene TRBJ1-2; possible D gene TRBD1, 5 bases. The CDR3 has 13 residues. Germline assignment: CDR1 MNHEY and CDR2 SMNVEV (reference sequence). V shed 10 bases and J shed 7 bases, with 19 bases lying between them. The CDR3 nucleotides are TGTGCCATTCACAGGACCAGTCTCCCTGGCTACACCTTC. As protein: CAIHRTSLPGYTF.

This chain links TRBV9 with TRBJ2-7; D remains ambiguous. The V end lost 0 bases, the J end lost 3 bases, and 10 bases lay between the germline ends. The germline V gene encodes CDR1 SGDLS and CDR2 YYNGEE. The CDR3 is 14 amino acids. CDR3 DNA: TGTGCCAGCAGCGTAGCCGATACCTACTACGAGCAGTACTTC. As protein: CASSVADTYYEQYF.

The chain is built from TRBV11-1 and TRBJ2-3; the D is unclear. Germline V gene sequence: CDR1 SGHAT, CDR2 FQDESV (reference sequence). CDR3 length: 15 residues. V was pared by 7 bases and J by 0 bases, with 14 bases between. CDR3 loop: CASTASLASTDTQYF. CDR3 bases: TGTGCCAGCACTGCGAGTCTTGCCAGCACAGATACGCAGTATTTT. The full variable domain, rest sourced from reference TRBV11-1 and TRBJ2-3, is EAEVAQSPRYKITEKSQAVAFWCDPISGHATLYWYRQILGQGPELLVQFQDESVVDDSQLPKDRFSAERLKGVDSTLKIQPAELGDSAMYLCASTASLASTDTQYFGPGTRLTVL.

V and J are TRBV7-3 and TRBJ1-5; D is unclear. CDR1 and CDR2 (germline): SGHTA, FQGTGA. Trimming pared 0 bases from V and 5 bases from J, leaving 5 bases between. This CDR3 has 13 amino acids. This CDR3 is CASSLTMDQPQHF. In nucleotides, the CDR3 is TGTGCCAGCAGCTTAACGATGGATCAGCCCCAGCATTTT. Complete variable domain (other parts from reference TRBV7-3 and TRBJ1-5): GAGVSQTPSNKVTEKGKYVELRCDPISGHTALYWYRQSLGQGPEFLIYFQGTGAADDSGLPNDRFFAVRPEGSVSTLKIQRTERGDSAVYLCASSLTMDQPQHFGDGTRLSIL.

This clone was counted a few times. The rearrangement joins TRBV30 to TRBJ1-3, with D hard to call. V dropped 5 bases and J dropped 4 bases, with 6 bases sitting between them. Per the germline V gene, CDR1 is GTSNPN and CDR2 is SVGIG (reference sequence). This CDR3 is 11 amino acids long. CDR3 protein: CAWSGGNTIYF. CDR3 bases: TGTGCCTGGTCTGGGGGAAACACCATATATTTT. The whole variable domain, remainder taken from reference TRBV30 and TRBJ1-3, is SQTIHQWPATLVQPVGSPLSLECTVEGTSNPNLYWYRQAAGRGLQLLFYSVGIGQISSEVPQNLSASRPQDRQFILSSKKLLLSDSGFYLCAWSGGNTIYFGEGSWLTVV.